These T cell receptor beta chains were read from a single sample in a study of T cells expressing NK-cell markers. TCRdb re-called the 5' RACE reads; one entry per CDR3 protein, DNA not given. Its clone listing holds fewer than 550,000 distinct CDR3 sequences. Sequencing was carried out using blood T cells: a sorted CD56 or NKG2C T cell subset, CD4+ or CD8+ T cells, or bulk PBMC T cells (not recorded which). These receptor sequences come from a woman between 45 and 60 years old in good health. CDR3s include the opening cysteine and the closing phenylalanine or tryptophan. The order of the fields is V gene, J gene, CDR3 protein.

V gene: TRBV9
J gene: TRBJ2-5
CDR3 protein: CASSEGLAASVETQYF

V gene: TRBV7-6
J gene: TRBJ2-3
CDR3 protein: CASSHGSDTQYF

V gene: TRBV29-1
J gene: TRBJ2-1
CDR3 protein: CSAAGLNEQFF

V gene: TRBV20-1
J gene: TRBJ2-5
CDR3 protein: CSARDLAGLETQYF

V gene: TRBV7-9
J gene: TRBJ2-3
CDR3 protein: CASSLALQGAGDTQYF

V gene: TRBV5-1
J gene: TRBJ2-5
CDR3 protein: CASSLNGDSLETQYF

V gene: TRBV2
J gene: TRBJ2-3
CDR3 protein: CADRDPSTDTQYF

V gene: TRBV29-1
J gene: TRBJ1-2
CDR3 protein: CSAIPQGWYGYTF

V gene: TRBV12-3/TRBV12-4
J gene: TRBJ2-1
CDR3 protein: CASSFGLAGALYNEQFF

V gene: TRBV5-1
J gene: TRBJ2-1
CDR3 protein: CASSATSGGPYNEQFF

V gene: TRBV7-8
J gene: TRBJ2-6
CDR3 protein: CASSSATGARSAGANVLTF

V gene: TRBV5-1
J gene: TRBJ2-1
CDR3 protein: CASSKPSGYNEQFF

V gene: TRBV5-1
J gene: TRBJ2-1
CDR3 protein: CASSLVRTSGRTYNEQFF

V gene: TRBV9
J gene: TRBJ1-1
CDR3 protein: CASSVELGQDPPEAFF

V gene: TRBV20-1
J gene: TRBJ1-5
CDR3 protein: CSAYMGYSNQPQHF

V gene: TRBV24-1
J gene: TRBJ1-1
CDR3 protein: CATSDADRPKSEAFF

V gene: TRBV27
J gene: TRBJ1-4
CDR3 protein: CASSRTGTGTEKLFF

V gene: TRBV11-3
J gene: TRBJ1-1
CDR3 protein: CASSLVGFGTEAFF

V gene: TRBV20-1
J gene: TRBJ1-3
CDR3 protein: CSARDMRQGTAPGNTIYF

V gene: TRBV7-2
J gene: TRBJ2-2
CDR3 protein: CASSVPPLRSGLAGTGELFF

V gene: TRBV19
J gene: TRBJ2-7
CDR3 protein: CASSPPYGPYEQYF

V gene: TRBV6-6
J gene: TRBJ2-7
CDR3 protein: CASSYPQGLSYEQYF

V gene: TRBV10-1
J gene: TRBJ2-5
CDR3 protein: CASSDSGLTETQYF

V gene: TRBV6-5
J gene: TRBJ2-1
CDR3 protein: CASGTSGLAGGPYNEQFF

V gene: TRBV20-1
J gene: TRBJ2-1
CDR3 protein: CSAKASVNEQFF

V gene: TRBV25-1
J gene: TRBJ1-3
CDR3 protein: CASSVSGNTIYF

V gene: TRBV7-6
J gene: TRBJ2-2
CDR3 protein: CASSFSGTPTGELFF

V gene: TRBV4-1
J gene: TRBJ2-2
CDR3 protein: CASSQGDTNTGELFF

V gene: TRBV5-1
J gene: TRBJ2-1
CDR3 protein: CASCRTSSSSYNEQFF

V gene: TRBV11-2
J gene: TRBJ2-1
CDR3 protein: CASSLTWLASYNEQFF

V gene: TRBV6-5
J gene: TRBJ2-2
CDR3 protein: CASRDEIIGELFF

V gene: TRBV20-1
J gene: TRBJ1-2
CDR3 protein: CSAGPFPTGSQYSGYTF

V gene: TRBV6-5
J gene: TRBJ2-1
CDR3 protein: CASSYGTSGRYGQFF

V gene: TRBV15
J gene: TRBJ2-1
CDR3 protein: CATSRYNLGRTVYNEQFF

V gene: TRBV10-3
J gene: TRBJ2-6
CDR3 protein: CAISVLDRAGANVLTF

V gene: TRBV12-3/TRBV12-4
J gene: TRBJ2-2
CDR3 protein: CASSLRQGRAGELFF

V gene: TRBV6-5
J gene: TRBJ2-3
CDR3 protein: CASSYSTRAGTGGTDTQYF

V gene: TRBV4-2
J gene: TRBJ2-1
CDR3 protein: CASSQDRLENNEQFF

V gene: TRBV29-1
J gene: TRBJ2-2
CDR3 protein: CSVSVVGGTGELFF

V gene: TRBV28
J gene: TRBJ2-5
CDR3 protein: CASRRQGGGETQYF

V gene: TRBV7-2
J gene: TRBJ2-5
CDR3 protein: CASLLGGGETQYF

V gene: TRBV5-1
J gene: TRBJ2-7
CDR3 protein: CASRRAGLADTSYEQYF

V gene: TRBV5-4
J gene: TRBJ2-3
CDR3 protein: CASSLTGRGTDTQYF

V gene: TRBV7-9
J gene: TRBJ2-2
CDR3 protein: CASSEDRVGTGELFF